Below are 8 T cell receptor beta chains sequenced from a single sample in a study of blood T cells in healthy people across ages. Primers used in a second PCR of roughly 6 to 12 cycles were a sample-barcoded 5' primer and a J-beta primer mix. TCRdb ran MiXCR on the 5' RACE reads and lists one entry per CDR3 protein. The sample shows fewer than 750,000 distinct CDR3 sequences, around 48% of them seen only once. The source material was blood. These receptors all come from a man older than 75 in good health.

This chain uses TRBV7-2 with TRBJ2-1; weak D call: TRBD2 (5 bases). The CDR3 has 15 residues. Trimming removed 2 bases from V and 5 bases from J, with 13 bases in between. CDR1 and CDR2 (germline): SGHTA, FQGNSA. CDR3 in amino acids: CASSLRRAVHNEQFF. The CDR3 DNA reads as TGTGCCAGCAGCTTAAGGAGAGCGGTCCACAATGAGCAGTTCTTC. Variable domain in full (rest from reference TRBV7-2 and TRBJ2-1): GAGVSQSPSNKVTEKGKDVELRCDPISGHTALYWYRQSLGQGLEFLIYFQGNSAPDKSGLPSDRFSAERTGGSVSTLTIQRTQQEDSAVYLCASSLRRAVHNEQFFGPGTRLTVL.

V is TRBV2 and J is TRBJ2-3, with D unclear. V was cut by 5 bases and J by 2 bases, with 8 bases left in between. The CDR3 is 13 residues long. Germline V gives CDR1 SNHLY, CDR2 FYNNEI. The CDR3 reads CASSWGTTDTQYF. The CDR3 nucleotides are TGTGCCAGCAGTTGGGGTACCACAGATACGCAGTATTTT.

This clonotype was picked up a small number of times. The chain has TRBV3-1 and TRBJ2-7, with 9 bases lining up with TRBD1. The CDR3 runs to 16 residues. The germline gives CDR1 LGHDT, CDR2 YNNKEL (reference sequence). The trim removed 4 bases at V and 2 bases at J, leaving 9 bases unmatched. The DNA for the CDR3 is TGTGCCAGCAGCCCTCTTCCGGGACAGGGTACCTACGAGCAGTACTTC. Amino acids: CASSPLPGQGTYEQYF.

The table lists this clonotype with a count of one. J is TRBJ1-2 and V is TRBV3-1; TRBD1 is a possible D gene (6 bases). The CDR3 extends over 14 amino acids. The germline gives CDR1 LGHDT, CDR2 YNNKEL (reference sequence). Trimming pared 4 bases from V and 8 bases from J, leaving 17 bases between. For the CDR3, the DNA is TGTGCCAGCAGCCGGGGGCGGCCCGAACGGGGCTACACCTTC. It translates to CASSRGRPERGYTF.

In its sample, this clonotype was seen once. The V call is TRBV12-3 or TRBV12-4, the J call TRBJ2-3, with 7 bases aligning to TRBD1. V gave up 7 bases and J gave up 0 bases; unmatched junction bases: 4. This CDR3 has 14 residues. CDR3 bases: TGTGCCAGCACCGGGACAGTCAGCACAGATACGCAGTATTTT. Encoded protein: CASTGTVSTDTQYF.

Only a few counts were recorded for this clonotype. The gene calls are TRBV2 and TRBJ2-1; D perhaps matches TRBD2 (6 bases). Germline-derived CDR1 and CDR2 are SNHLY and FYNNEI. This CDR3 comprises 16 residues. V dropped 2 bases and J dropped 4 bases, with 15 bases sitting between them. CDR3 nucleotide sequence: TGTGCCAGCAGTGAATGGGGCGGGGTTCTTTACAATGAGCAGTTCTTC. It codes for CASSEWGGVLYNEQFF.

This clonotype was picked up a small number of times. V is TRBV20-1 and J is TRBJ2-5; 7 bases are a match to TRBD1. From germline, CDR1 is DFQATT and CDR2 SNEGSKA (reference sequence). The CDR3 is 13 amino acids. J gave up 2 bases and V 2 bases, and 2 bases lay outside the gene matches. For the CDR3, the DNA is TGCAGTGCTAGAAAGACAGGGCAAGAGACCCAGTACTTC. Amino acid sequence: CSARKTGQETQYF.

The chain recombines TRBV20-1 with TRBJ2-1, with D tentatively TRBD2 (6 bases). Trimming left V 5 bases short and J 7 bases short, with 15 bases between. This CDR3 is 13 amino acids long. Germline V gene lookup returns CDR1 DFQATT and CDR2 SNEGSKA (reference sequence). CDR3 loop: CSAGRLGWNEQFF. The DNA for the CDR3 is TGCAGTGCTGGGAGACTAGGGTGGAATGAGCAGTTCTTC.